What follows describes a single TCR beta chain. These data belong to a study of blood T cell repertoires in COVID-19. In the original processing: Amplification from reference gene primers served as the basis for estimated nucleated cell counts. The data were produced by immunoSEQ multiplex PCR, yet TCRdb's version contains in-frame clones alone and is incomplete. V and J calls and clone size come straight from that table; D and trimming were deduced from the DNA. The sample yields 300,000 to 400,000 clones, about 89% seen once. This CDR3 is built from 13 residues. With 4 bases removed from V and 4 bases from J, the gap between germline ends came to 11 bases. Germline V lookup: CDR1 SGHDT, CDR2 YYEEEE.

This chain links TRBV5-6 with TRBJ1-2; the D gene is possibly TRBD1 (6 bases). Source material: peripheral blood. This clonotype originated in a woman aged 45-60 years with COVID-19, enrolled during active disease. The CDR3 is CASSADSSYGYTF. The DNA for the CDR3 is TGTGCCAGCAGCGCGGACAGCAGCTATGGCTACACCTTC.